This T cell receptor beta chain originates from a study of radiation and T cells in renal cell carcinoma. Study context: Nephrectomy followed 15 Gy stereotactic body radiation by 4 weeks. Study-wide results and limits: Baseline intratumoral clonotype presence is unknown without pretreatment biopsies. From baseline, blood top tumor clonotypes peaked at 2 weeks post-radiation.

To note about this clone: Its antigen is not known.

The time point was: baseline pretreatment blood. This sample's treatment: 15 Gy SBRT to primary tumor, nephrectomy 4 weeks later. Radiation-treated patients gave blood at baseline, week 2 and week 4. Only in-frame clones appear in the TCRdb table, and some are missing; sequencing was by immunoSEQ multiplex PCR. The table lists some 140,000 clones, around nine tenths of them singletons, with approximately 12% in the top ten. CDR1 is MNHNS, CDR2 SASEGT, per germline. V lost 0 bases to trimming and J lost 6 bases, with 15 bases between them. The CDR3 consists of 16 residues. Specimen: blood, collected from a patient whose treatment included radiotherapy and nephrectomy. V is TRBV6-1 and J is TRBJ1-5; maybe TRBD1 (6 bases). The clonotype originates from a woman aged 45-65 years with renal cell carcinoma. The CDR3 DNA reads TGTGCCAGCAGTGAAGCGGGGGGAGGGGGTGGTCAGCCCCAGCATTTT. As protein: CASSEAGGGGGQPQHF.